This T cell receptor beta chain was found in a study of blood T cell repertoires in COVID-19. Profiling relied on immunoSEQ multiplex PCR, and the TCRdb table lists in-frame clones only, not all of them. The sample contains tens of thousands of clones, approximately 87% of which appear only once. The CDR3 extends over 14 amino acids. V trimming: 4 bases; J trimming: 7 bases; junction bases outside the gene matches: 8. Germline CDR1 SNHLY, CDR2 FYNNEI. Sample: peripheral blood. The chain combines TRBV2 with TRBJ1-1; TRBD1 matches at 8 bases. This TCR was recovered from a human donor in a cohort sampled during active COVID-19. The CDR3 nucleotides are TGTGCCAGCAGTGGACAGGGGCTGGCTGGTGAAGCTTTCTTT. Its translation is CASSGQGLAGEAFF.